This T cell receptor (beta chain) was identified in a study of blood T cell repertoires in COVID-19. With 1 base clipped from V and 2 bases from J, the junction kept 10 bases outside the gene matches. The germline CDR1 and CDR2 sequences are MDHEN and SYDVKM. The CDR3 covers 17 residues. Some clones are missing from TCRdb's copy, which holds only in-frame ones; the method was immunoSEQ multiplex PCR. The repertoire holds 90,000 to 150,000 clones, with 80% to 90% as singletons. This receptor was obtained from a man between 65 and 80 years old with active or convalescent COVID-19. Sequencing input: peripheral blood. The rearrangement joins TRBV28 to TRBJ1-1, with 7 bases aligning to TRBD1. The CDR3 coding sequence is TGTGCCAGCAGTTTATTCGGGACAGCCTCTACAAACACTGAAGCTTTCTTT. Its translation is CASSLFGTASTNTEAFF.